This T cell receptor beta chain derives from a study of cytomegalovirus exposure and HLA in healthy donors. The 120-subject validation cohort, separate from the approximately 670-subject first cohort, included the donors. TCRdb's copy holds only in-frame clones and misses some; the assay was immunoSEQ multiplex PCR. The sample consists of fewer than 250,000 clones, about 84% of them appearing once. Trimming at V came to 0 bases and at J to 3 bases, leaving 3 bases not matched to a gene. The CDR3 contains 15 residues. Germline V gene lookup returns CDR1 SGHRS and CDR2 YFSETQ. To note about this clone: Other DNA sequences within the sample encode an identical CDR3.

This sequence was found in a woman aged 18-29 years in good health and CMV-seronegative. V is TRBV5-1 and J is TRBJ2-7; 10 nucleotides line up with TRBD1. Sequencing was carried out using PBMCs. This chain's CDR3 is CASSLGQGAGYEQYF. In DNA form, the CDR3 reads TGCGCCAGCAGCTTGGGACAGGGGGCAGGCTACGAGCAGTACTTC.